This T cell receptor beta chain comes out of a study of shared T cell receptors in the human thymus. Libraries were prepared by immunoSEQ multiplex PCR; TCRdb keeps only in-frame clonotypes and omits some of them. This table holds 600,000 to 900,000 clones, 75% to 90% found once. The same sample was also studied in work on human thymus T cells. From that second work: Each of the donors was a healthy Finnish infant who was undergoing open corrective cardiac surgery for congenital heart defects. Resected material from corrective heart surgery provided the thymus tissue analysed. Thymic and blood repertoires seemed to show skewed V and J gene use.

The clonotype comes from a girl less than two years old with a congenital heart defect. The sequenced sample was thymocytes.

The CDR3 reads CASSLIVTVQDDSYEQYF. Here the CDR3 DNA reads TGTGCCAGCAGCTTGATCGTGACGGTACAGGACGACTCCTACGAGCAGTACTTC. The rearrangement joins TRBV5-6 to TRBJ2-5; D is possibly TRBD1 (5 bases). Gene TRBJ2-7 matches the end of the DNA better, so the J call may be wrong. This CDR3 has 18 residues. Germline-derived CDR1 and CDR2 are SGHDT and YYEEEE.